The rows below give T cell receptor beta chains drawn from one sample of a study of blood T cell repertoires in COVID-19. The repertoire was sequenced with immunoSEQ multiplex PCR; TCRdb's copy has only in-frame clones and lacks some. The table includes 400,000 to 550,000 clones, 85% to 90% detected once. What was sequenced was peripheral blood. Receptors were obtained from a young woman with acute or convalescent COVID-19. Each CDR3 is given without its conserved first and last residue. D genes are given only for firm matches.

TRBV24-1,13,TRBJ2-3,NA,ATTAGTLGSDTQY
TRBV14,11,TRBJ1-1,NA,ASTHGEGHEAF
TRBV3-1/TRBV3-2,13,TRBJ2-3,TRBD2,ASSEGLLSTDTQY
TRBV13,15,TRBJ2-5,TRBD2,ASSLGLERGTEETQY
TRBV9,12,TRBJ1-2,TRBD1,ASSARDRGHGYT
TRBV5-6,13,TRBJ1-1,NA,ASSLLDFSDTEAF
TRBV28,15,TRBJ1-2,NA,ASSLDPSSGQAYGYT
TRBV19,11,TRBJ1-1,NA,ASTLQDNTEAF
TRBV7-3,13,TRBJ1-6,TRBD1,ASSSTGQGASPLH
TRBV28,14,TRBJ2-7,TRBD1,ASSLWDRVNFDEQY
TRBV5-6,14,TRBJ2-7,TRBD1,ASTYTGTGVLNEQY
TRBV30,11,TRBJ1-6,NA,AWRDSVNSPLH
TRBV30,11,TRBJ1-1,TRBD1,AWSIRQGGEAF
TRBV6-2/TRBV6-3,16,TRBJ1-4,TRBD1,ASSYDPGQGGDGEKLF
TRBV7-3,13,TRBJ2-7,TRBD2,ASSLSGLAGDEQY